The 15 T cell receptor beta chains given below trace back to one sample, sequenced in a study of blood T cell repertoires in COVID-19 (dated by TCRdb to between 2020 and 2021). Library construction relied on the immunoSEQ multiplex PCR assay. TCRdb took over this immuneACCESS table, retaining in-frame rearrangements with V and J assigned. Such tables are incomplete; in checked studies, under half of the missing clones stem from an unresolved V gene, and the remainder is unexplained. Recorded for this sample are some 300,000 clones; around 86% of them occurred a single time. Jointly, the top ten make up about 1.2% of the sample. Source material: peripheral blood. The receptors were gathered from a man in his sixties or seventies with acute or convalescent COVID-19.

CDR3 nucleotide sequence: TGTGCCAGCAGCGTAGCCCCACAGGGCATCGATGGCTACACCTTC. It encodes CASSVAPQGIDGYTF. The chain employs TRBV9 and TRBJ1-2; D might be TRBD1 (6 bases). Between the trimmed V and J ends, which lost 0 bases and 6 bases, there was a span of 15 bases. Germline values: CDR1 SGDLS, CDR2 YYNGEE. CDR3 length: 15 residues.

V is TRBV3-1 (or the pseudogene TRBV3-2) and J is TRBJ2-7, with TRBD1 identical over 7 bases. Germline loops: CDR1 LGHDT, CDR2 YNNKEL (reference sequence). V shed 4 bases and J 5 bases; nucleotides not matched to a gene: 8. The CDR3 consists of 14 residues. This CDR3 reads CASSLLQGFHEQYF. The CDR3 DNA is TGTGCCAGCAGCCTCCTACAGGGGTTCCACGAGCAGTACTTC.

In its sample, this clone was seen once. The V gene is TRBV11-2, the J gene TRBJ2-1; 8 bases fit TRBD1. The CDR3 loop spans 18 amino acids. Trimming cost V 3 bases and J 0 bases; bases outside gene matches: 10. Germline-derived CDR1 and CDR2 are SGHAT and FQNNGV. For the CDR3, the DNA is TGTGCCAGCAGCTTGGGGAGGACAGGGTTTAGCTCCTACAATGAGCAGTTCTTC. As protein: CASSLGRTGFSSYNEQFF. Looking up the rest from reference TRBV11-2 and TRBJ2-1 gives the full variable domain: EAGVAQSPRYKIIEKRQSVAFWCNPISGHATLYWYQQILGQGPKLLIQFQNNGVVDDSQLPKDRFSAERLKGVDSTLKIQPAKLEDSAVYLCASSLGRTGFSSYNEQFFGPGTRLTVL.

This clone was recorded a few times. The V gene is TRBV5-1, the J gene TRBJ2-7, with D possibly TRBD1 on 6 matching bases. Trimming took off 3 bases at V and 2 bases at J, with 9 bases between the two ends. Germline values: CDR1 SGHRS, CDR2 YFSETQ. The CDR3 runs to 13 residues. CDR3 region: CASSWDKPYEQYF. CDR3 sequence (DNA): TGCGCCAGCAGCTGGGACAAGCCCTACGAGCAGTACTTC. Using reference TRBV5-1 and TRBJ2-7 for the parts outside the CDR3, the full variable domain is KAGVTQTPRYLIKTRGQQVTLSCSPISGHRSVSWYQQTPGQGLQFLFEYFSETQRNKGNFPGRFSGRQFSNSRSEMNVSTLELGDSALYLCASSWDKPYEQYFGPGTRLTVT.

V gene TRBV28 combines with J gene TRBJ2-1; 8 positions agree with TRBD2. The CDR3 contains 16 residues. Germline-derived CDR1 and CDR2 are MDHEN and SYDVKM. The trim removed 2 bases at V and 2 bases at J, leaving 5 bases unmatched. DNA of the CDR3: TGTGCCAGCAGTTTAAGCGGGGGCGCCCCCTACAATGAGCAGTTCTTC. Amino acid sequence: CASSLSGGAPYNEQFF. The variable domain in full, completed from reference TRBV28 and TRBJ2-1, reads DVKVTQSSRYLVKRTGEKVFLECVQDMDHENMFWYRQDPGLGLRLIYFSYDVKMKEKGDIPEGYSVSREKKERFSLILESASTNQTSMYLCASSLSGGAPYNEQFFGPGTRLTVL.

In its sample, this clone was seen many times. This chain uses TRBV6-5 with TRBJ1-2; D unresolved. Trimming shortened V by 0 bases and J by 6 bases, and 11 bases separated the two germline ends. CDR1 is MNHEY and CDR2 is SVGAGI in the germline V gene. The CDR3 is made up of 14 amino acids. CDR3 residues: CASSYSQKSNGYTF. CDR3 bases: TGTGCCAGCAGTTACTCACAGAAGTCTAATGGCTACACCTTC.

The chain employs TRBV5-4 and TRBJ2-7; a possible D gene is TRBD1 (9 bases). Germline assignment: CDR1 SGHNT and CDR2 YYREEE (reference sequence). CDR3 length: 16 residues. Trimming took 3 bases from V and 2 from J, leaving 18 bases between them. The CDR3 DNA sequence: TGTGCCAGCAGCTCCGGGGGGGGACAGGGCCCCTACGAGCAGTACTTC. Encoded protein: CASSSGGGQGPYEQYF.

The V call is TRBV6-5, the J call TRBJ1-1, with D possibly TRBD1 on 5 matching bases. Trimming took 0 bases from V and 4 from J, leaving 12 bases between them. The CDR3 is made up of 15 amino acids. From germline, CDR1 is MNHEY and CDR2 SVGAGI. The CDR3 is CASSYSGGVVTEAFF. The CDR3 coding sequence is TGTGCCAGCAGTTACTCGGGAGGGGTGGTCACTGAAGCTTTCTTT.

CDR3 in amino acids: CASKRETRSYNEQFF. The CDR3, as DNA: TGTGCCAGCAAACGGGAGACCCGCTCCTACAATGAGCAGTTCTTC. The rearrangement joins TRBV5-5 to TRBJ2-1, with a possible D match to TRBD2 (6 bases). This CDR3 region has 15 residues. Deletions cut 6 bases from V and 0 bases from J, with 13 bases between. The germline V gene encodes CDR1 SGHKS and CDR2 YYEKEE (reference sequence).

V usage is TRBV3-1 (or the pseudogene TRBV3-2) and J usage is TRBJ1-3, with D unclear. Germline CDR1 is LGHDT and CDR2 is YNNKEL (reference sequence). V was trimmed by 3 bases and J by 0 bases, leaving 6 bases between them. This CDR3 has 14 residues. CDR3 coding DNA: TGTGCCAGCAGCCACGGTTTCTCTGGAAACACCATATATTTT. Translation gives CASSHGFSGNTIYF.

This clone was detected once. In the same sample, other DNA sequences code for this CDR3. V is TRBV29-1 and J is TRBJ1-4; D is undetermined. The CDR3 runs to 13 residues. CDR1 is SQVTM, CDR2 ANQGSEA, per germline. V was clipped by 5 bases and J by 8 bases, with 15 bases between them. Written as DNA, the CDR3 is TGCAGCGTTCAGAAGGGAGCAGACGAAAAACTGTTTTTT. The encoded protein is CSVQKGADEKLFF.

The V call is TRBV7-9, the J call TRBJ1-2; TRBD1 matches 7 bases. CDR1 is SEHNR, CDR2 FQNEAQ, per germline (reference sequence). The junction had 7 bases not matched to a gene; V was cut back by 5 bases and J by 4 bases. The CDR3 loop spans 14 amino acids. The CDR3 reads CASSTTGVGYGYTF. CDR3 coding DNA: TGTGCCAGCAGCACAACAGGGGTTGGCTATGGCTACACCTTC.

The chain uses TRBV28 and TRBJ2-3; D remains unclear. The CDR3 covers 12 residues. Germline V gives CDR1 MDHEN, CDR2 SYDVKM. V lost 6 bases, J lost 8 bases, and 12 bases lay in between. The CDR3 sequence is CASRLQASTQYF. In nucleotides, the CDR3 is TGTGCCAGCAGACTCCAAGCAAGTACGCAGTATTTT.

The chain is built from TRBV6-5 and TRBJ1-5; D is unresolved. This CDR3 has 12 amino acids. The germline V and J ends were trimmed by 7 bases and 3 bases, with 7 bases remaining between them. CDR1 and CDR2 (germline): MNHEY, SVGAGI. The DNA for the CDR3 is TGTGCCAGCACCCCTAACAATCAGCCCCAGCATTTT. It encodes CASTPNNQPQHF.

DNA of the CDR3: TGCGCCAGCAGTCAATCTTTTCCAGGGGACAGGGGTAACTATGGCTACACCTTC. Translated: CASSQSFPGDRGNYGYTF. This chain uses TRBV23-1 with TRBJ1-2; the match to TRBD1 covers 10 bases. TRBV23-1 is labeled an ORF, and its function is uncertain. The CDR3 covers 18 residues. Unmatched junction bases numbered 8, after V lost 0 bases and J lost 1 base.